One and the same sample provided the 15 T cell receptor beta chains below, sequenced in a study of control samples from healthy donors and cancer patients. Sequencing used immunoSEQ multiplex PCR; TCRdb keeps in-frame clones, though not all of them. The sample lists 90,000 to 150,000 clones, roughly nine tenths occurring once. Sequencing input: blood. The receptors shown here come from a man aged 45 to 65 in good health.

The chain has TRBV6-5 and TRBJ1-2; no clear D. The CDR3 length is 14 residues. CDR1 and CDR2 (germline): MNHEY, SVGAGI. V shed 2 bases and J shed 4 bases, with 11 bases lying between them. CDR3 loop: CASSYLLPGYGYTF. Written as DNA, the CDR3 is TGTGCCAGCAGTTACCTCTTACCAGGCTATGGCTACACCTTC.

This clone was counted once. J is TRBJ2-3 and V is TRBV9; D may be TRBD2 (6 bases). Germline CDR1 is SGDLS and CDR2 is YYNGEE. V shed 7 bases and J shed 5 bases, with 17 bases lying between them. The length of the CDR3 is 14 residues. CDR3 bases: TGTGCCAGCGACCGCCATTGGGGGGAAGATACGCAGTATTTT. Its protein is CASDRHWGEDTQYF.

V usage is TRBV3-1 (or the pseudogene TRBV3-2) and J usage is TRBJ2-7; weak D call: TRBD2 (6 bases). This CDR3 is 15 amino acids long. Germline CDR1 is LGHDT and CDR2 is YNNKEL (reference sequence). V was clipped by 1 base and J by 1 base, with 11 bases between them. CDR3 in amino acids: CASSQGAGDSYEQYF. The CDR3 DNA reads as TGTGCCAGCAGCCAAGGAGCGGGTGATTCCTACGAGCAGTACTTC.

This chain links TRBV2 with TRBJ2-3; 10 nucleotides line up with TRBD1. The germline V gene encodes CDR1 SNHLY and CDR2 FYNNEI. V dropped 8 bases and J dropped 4; count of bases not matched to a gene: 6. The length of the CDR3 is 14 residues. This chain's CDR3 is CASVRDRGADTQYF. In DNA, the CDR3 is TGTGCCAGCGTCCGGGACAGGGGCGCAGATACGCAGTATTTT. Full variable domain (remainder filled in from reference TRBV2 and TRBJ2-3): EPEVTQTPSHQVTQMGQEVILRCVPISNHLYFYWYRQILGQKVEFLVSFYNNEISEKSEIFDDQFSVERPDGSNFTLKIRSTKLEDSAMYFCASVRDRGADTQYFGPGTRLTVL.

The CDR3 region is CASSHYAEETQYF. Here the CDR3 DNA reads TGTGCCAGCAGCCACTACGCGGAGGAGACCCAGTACTTC. The chain combines TRBV12-3 or TRBV12-4 with TRBJ2-5; D is undetermined. There are 13 residues in the CDR3. V dropped 6 bases and J dropped 5 bases, with 13 bases sitting between them.

V usage is TRBV18 and J usage is TRBJ1-4; 11 nucleotides align to TRBD1. CDR3 length equals 17 residues. V lost 3 bases, J lost 0 bases, and 3 bases stayed unmatched. CDR1 and CDR2 (germline): KGHSH, LQKENI. In DNA form, the CDR3 reads TGTGCCAGCTCACCGGACAGGGGGCGACCAACTAATGAAAAACTGTTTTTT. This gives the protein CASSPDRGRPTNEKLFF.

This chain joins TRBV6-1 and TRBJ1-1; possible D gene TRBD1, 5 bases. There are 12 residues in the CDR3. V was pared by 0 bases and J by 8 bases, with 7 bases between. Germline V lookup: CDR1 MNHNS, CDR2 SASEGT. CDR3: CASSEAEGEAFF. The DNA for the CDR3 is TGTGCCAGCAGTGAAGCGGAGGGGGAAGCTTTCTTT.

The gene calls are TRBV27 and TRBJ1-2, with D perhaps TRBD1 (5 bases). Trimming left V 4 bases short and J 4 bases short, with 13 bases between. Germline V gives CDR1 MNHEY, CDR2 SMNVEV (reference sequence). The CDR3 extends over 14 amino acids. The CDR3 DNA is TGTGCCAGCAGTTCGGGACCGGACCTCTATGGCTACACCTTC. This sequence encodes CASSSGPDLYGYTF.

A note on this clone: An end of the junction does not agree with germline; a read error may underlie this. The sample holds other DNA sequences that translate to the same CDR3. The chain recombines TRBV7-8 with TRBJ1-5; weak D call: TRBD1 (6 bases). Germline lookup yields CDR1 SGHVS and CDR2 FQNEAQ. The CDR3 length is 16 residues. CDR3 nucleotide sequence: TGTGCCAGCAGCTCGGGACACGGGGCTAGCAATCAGCCCCAACATTTT. Translation: CASSSGHGASNQPQHF.

V and J are TRBV11-2 and TRBJ2-7; the match to TRBD1 covers 8 bases. Germline V gene lookup returns CDR1 SGHAT and CDR2 FQNNGV. The junction had 14 bases not matched to a gene; V was cut back by 5 bases and J by 2 bases. The length of the CDR3 is 17 residues. The CDR3 sequence: CASSPNPDREPTYEQYF. The CDR3 region has the DNA TGTGCCAGCAGCCCTAATCCGGACAGGGAACCAACCTACGAGCAGTACTTC.

This chain uses TRBV5-1 with TRBJ2-5; 9 positions match TRBD1. CDR1 is SGHRS, CDR2 YFSETQ, per germline. CDR3 length: 14 amino acids. V lost 4 bases, J lost 5 bases, and 6 bases stayed unmatched. Written as DNA, the CDR3 is TGCGCCAGCAGCCCCGGGACAGGGATGGAGACCCAGTACTTC. It is translated as CASSPGTGMETQYF.

The CDR3 coding sequence is TGTGCCAGCAGCGGACCTAGCGGGGGGGCCTCGGATACGCAGTATTTT. Its translation: CASSGPSGGASDTQYF. J is TRBJ2-3 and V is TRBV9, with 12 bases identical to TRBD2. V dropped 3 bases and J dropped 6; count of bases not matched to a gene: 8. CDR3 length: 16 residues. Germline loops: CDR1 SGDLS, CDR2 YYNGEE.

The chain joins TRBV5-6 to TRBJ1-1; D gene unclear. The ends were cut back, 4 bases at V and 10 bases at J, with 14 bases in the middle. CDR1 is SGHDT, CDR2 YYEEEE, per germline. This CDR3 is 12 amino acids long. The chain's CDR3 is CASSPAGYGAFF. CDR3 coding DNA: TGTGCCAGCAGCCCAGCGGGGTACGGAGCTTTCTTT.

The chain carries TRBV2 and TRBJ1-4, with D tentatively TRBD1 (6 bases). Germline loops: CDR1 SNHLY, CDR2 FYNNEI. The CDR3 is made up of 15 amino acids. Trimming left V 3 bases short and J 7 bases short, with 15 bases between. The CDR3 reads CASSESGRGSEKLFF. The CDR3 nucleotides read TGTGCCAGCAGTGAGTCTGGCAGGGGAAGTGAAAAACTGTTTTTT.

This clone showed up just a few times. Here the CDR3 DNA reads TGTGCCAGCACCCCGGGGGGGGGACCCCTGGGGGATACGCAGTATTTT. Translating gives CASTPGGGPLGDTQYF. The J gene is TRBJ2-3, the V gene TRBV7-9; TRBD2 agrees at 8 bases. The CDR3 totals 16 residues. The J segment lost 6 bases and the V segment lost 7 bases, leaving 15 bases of the junction unmatched. CDR1 is SEHNR, CDR2 FQNEAQ, per germline (reference sequence).